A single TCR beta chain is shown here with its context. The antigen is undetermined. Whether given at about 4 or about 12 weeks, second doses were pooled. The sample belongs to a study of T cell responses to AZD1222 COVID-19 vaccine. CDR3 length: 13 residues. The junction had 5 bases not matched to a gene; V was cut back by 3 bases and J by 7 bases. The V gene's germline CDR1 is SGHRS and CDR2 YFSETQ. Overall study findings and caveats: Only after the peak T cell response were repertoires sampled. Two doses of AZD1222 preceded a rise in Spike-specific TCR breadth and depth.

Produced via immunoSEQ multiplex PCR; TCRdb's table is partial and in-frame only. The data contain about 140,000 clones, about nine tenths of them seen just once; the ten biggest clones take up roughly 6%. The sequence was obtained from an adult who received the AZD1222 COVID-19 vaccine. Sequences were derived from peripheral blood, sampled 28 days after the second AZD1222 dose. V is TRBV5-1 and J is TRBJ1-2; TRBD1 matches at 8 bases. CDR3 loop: CASSSGGTGGYTF. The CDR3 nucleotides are TGCGCCAGCAGCTCCGGGGGGACAGGTGGCTACACCTTC.